This is a list of T cell receptor beta chains from one sample in a study of blood T cell repertoires in COVID-19. Using immunoSEQ multiplex PCR, the repertoire was profiled, and TCRdb retains in-frame clones only, with some absent. The data show over 250,000 clones, with approximately 83% seen just once and over 8.5% held by the top ten. Sequences were obtained from peripheral blood. The receptors were gathered from a woman aged 45-65 years who had recovered from COVID-19. Each CDR3 is given with its conserved first and last residue. The D gene is left open where the match is weak. The size entry is marked missing in some rows and otherwise reads once, few, many or a size class.

v_gene	abundance	d_gene	j_gene	CDR3nt	CDR3aa
TRBV6-2/TRBV6-3	NA	TRBD1	TRBJ2-2	TGTGCCAGCAGTAGACCAGGGGGCACCGGGGAGCTGTTTTTT	CASSRPGGTGELFF
TRBV28	NA	NA	TRBJ2-7	TGTGCCAGCACGCGCGGGACCTACGAGCAGTACTTC	CASTRGTYEQYF
TRBV28	NA	TRBD1	TRBJ2-7	TGTGCCAGCAGTGCCCGGACAGGGTACCGGTTCTACGAGCAGTACTTC	CASSARTGYRFYEQYF
TRBV7-3	many	NA	TRBJ1-2	TGTGCCAGCAGCTTAGGCAGAACGGGTGGCTACACCTTC	CASSLGRTGGYTF
TRBV7-9	NA	TRBD1	TRBJ2-7	TGTGCCAGCAGCTTCCCCGGACAGGCCTACTCCTACGAGCAGTACTTC	CASSFPGQAYSYEQYF
TRBV18	NA	TRBD1	TRBJ1-5	TGTGCCAGCTCACTAGGTGACAGGGGGCAGCCCCAGCATTTT	CASSLGDRGQPQHF
TRBV7-2	NA	TRBD1	TRBJ2-3	TGTGCCAGCAGCTTAGATCAGGGACAGGGGGGGACGCAGTATTTT	CASSLDQGQGGTQYF
TRBV7-2	NA	NA	TRBJ2-7	TGTGCCAGCATCCCCCTTCAGGGGATCGTCAACGAGCAGTACTTC	CASIPLQGIVNEQYF
TRBV7-9	NA	NA	TRBJ1-5	TGTGCCAGCAGCGGGGGGGCGGGTAATCAGCCCCAGCATTTT	CASSGGAGNQPQHF
TRBV5-1	NA	TRBD1	TRBJ1-4	TGCGCCAGCAGCTTGGGAACAGGGGGCAGTGAAAAACTGTTTTTT	CASSLGTGGSEKLFF
TRBV6-5	NA	NA	TRBJ2-3	TGTGCCAGCAGTTACTCACGAGCAACAGATACGCAGTATTTT	CASSYSRATDTQYF
TRBV28	NA	TRBD1	TRBJ1-2	TGTGCCACCCCGACAGGGGGCCGGCATGGCTACACCTTC	CATPTGGRHGYTF
TRBV6-6	NA	NA	TRBJ1-2	TGTGCCAGCAGTCAGACAGGCCTCCCGACCGTTAACTATGGCTACACCTTC	CASSQTGLPTVNYGYTF
TRBV20-1	NA	NA	TRBJ2-1	TGCAGTGCTAGTTCCCAGGCCAATGAGCAGTTCTTC	CSASSQANEQFF
TRBV7-2	once	TRBD2	TRBJ2-3	TGTGCCAGCAGCGACCTACTAGCGGGGGAAAATCAAGATACGCAGTATTTT	CASSDLLAGENQDTQYF
TRBV7-9	NA	NA	TRBJ2-3	TGTGCCAGCAGCCCGGAGTGGCGCCGGGATACGCAGTATTTT	CASSPEWRRDTQYF
TRBV11-2	NA	TRBD1	TRBJ1-2	TGTGCCAGCAGCTTAGAACCTGGACAGGGGGGTATTACCTTC	CASSLEPGQGGITF
TRBV9	NA	NA	TRBJ2-3	TGTGCCAGCAGCGTAAACACAGCTAGCACAGATACGCAGTATTTT	CASSVNTASTDTQYF
TRBV9	NA	NA	TRBJ2-6	TGTGCCAGCAGCGTTTCAGGGGCATCTGGGGCCAACGTCCTGACTTTC	CASSVSGASGANVLTF
TRBV30	NA	NA	TRBJ1-6	TGTGCCTGGAGTGTAGCCAGGGGTGGCTATAATTCACCCCTCCACTTT	CAWSVARGGYNSPLHF
TRBV2	once	NA	TRBJ2-2	TGTGCCAGCACTCCCCCTAACACCGGGGAGCTGTTTTTT	CASTPPNTGELFF
TRBV19	NA	NA	TRBJ1-3	TGTGCCACTCGCGCGGGAAGAAGAAACACCATATATTTT	CATRAGRRNTIYF
TRBV11-3	once	NA	TRBJ2-1	TGTGCCAGCAGCCCCGGTGGGGCCCTTATCTACAATGAGCAGTTCTTC	CASSPGGALIYNEQFF